These 25 T cell receptor beta chains were sequenced from one sample in a study of cytomegalovirus exposure and HLA in healthy donors (dated by TCRdb to 2016 to 2017). Receptor amplification or capture employed the immunoSEQ multiplex PCR assay. TCRdb provides this immuneACCESS table in a form limited to in-frame rearrangements. Some clones are lacking; in checked studies, under half of them reflect an unresolved V gene, and why the rest are absent is not known. Across this sample there are under 70,000 clones, with 85% to 90% seen only once. The leading ten clones occupy approximately 1.7% of the sample. Sequences were obtained from PBMCs. Source of these receptors: a woman under 30 in good health and CMV-seronegative.

The chain joins TRBV7-2 to TRBJ1-5, with D unresolved. The CDR3 is made up of 13 amino acids. The germline CDR1 and CDR2 sequences are SGHTA and FQGNSA. Trimming shortened V by 4 bases and J by 9 bases, and 13 bases separated the two germline ends. The CDR3 loop reads CASSYPGLTPQHF. CDR3 DNA: TGTGCCAGCAGCTACCCAGGACTAACGCCCCAGCATTTT.

The chain employs TRBV27 and TRBJ1-5; a weak D match, TRBD1 (5 bases). Trimming removed 8 bases from V and 4 bases from J, with 18 bases in between. Germline CDR1 is MNHEY and CDR2 is SMNVEV (reference sequence). This CDR3 spans 15 amino acids. CDR3 DNA sequence: TGTGCCAGCGCCGCTTGGACACAAATTAATCAGCCCCAGCATTTT. This encodes CASAAWTQINQPQHF.

V and J are TRBV4-3 and TRBJ1-2; D gene uncertain. The CDR3 loop spans 15 amino acids. Per germline, CDR1 LGHNA and CDR2 YSLEER. The V gene lost 3 bases and the J gene lost 4 bases, with 15 bases spanning the gap. The CDR3 sequence: CASSHSLGSGYGYTF. CDR3 in DNA: TGCGCCAGCAGCCATTCCCTCGGTAGTGGCTATGGCTACACCTTC.

V is TRBV4-2 and J is TRBJ2-7; 12 bases match TRBD2. V dropped 0 bases and J dropped 2; count of bases not matched to a gene: 2. The CDR3 covers 16 residues. The germline V gene encodes CDR1 LGHNA and CDR2 YNFKEQ. CDR3 bases: TGTGCCAGCAGCCAAGAGCGGACTAGCGGGGCCTACGAGCAGTACTTC. This translates into CASSQERTSGAYEQYF.

CDR3 loop: CASSSTLANTGELFF. CDR3 sequence (DNA): TGTGCCAGCAGTTCCACCCTAGCGAACACCGGGGAGCTGTTTTTT. The rearrangement joins TRBV27 to TRBJ2-2; D not certain. V lost 4 bases and J 0 bases, leaving 9 bases between the germline ends. Germline V lookup: CDR1 MNHEY, CDR2 SMNVEV (reference sequence). The CDR3 runs to 15 residues.

The CDR3 DNA reads as TGTGCCAGTAGTATCGGACAGGGGTCTGAGACCCAGTACTTC. It encodes CASSIGQGSETQYF. The chain has TRBV19 and TRBJ2-5; 9 positions match TRBD1. V gave up 3 bases and J gave up 5 bases; unmatched junction bases: 4. The CDR3 is 14 residues long. Germline CDR1 is LNHDA and CDR2 is SQIVND (reference sequence).

This chain links TRBV27 with TRBJ1-4; no clear D gene. This CDR3 spans 15 amino acids. V was clipped by 5 bases and J by 0 bases, with 10 bases between them. Germline lookup yields CDR1 MNHEY and CDR2 SMNVEV (reference sequence). The CDR3 here is CASSPHSSTNEKLFF. CDR3 bases: TGTGCCAGCAGTCCCCACAGTTCAACTAATGAAAAACTGTTTTTT.

The chain has TRBV4-3 and TRBJ2-7; 8 positions agree with TRBD1. CDR1 is LGHNA, CDR2 YSLEER, per germline. V was pared by 0 bases and J by 4 bases, with 8 bases of the junction left unmatched. The CDR3 covers 16 residues. This CDR3 is CASSQDTRQGWYEQYF. Written as DNA, the CDR3 is TGCGCCAGCAGCCAAGATACGAGACAGGGGTGGTACGAGCAGTACTTC.

This chain uses TRBV28 with TRBJ1-4, with TRBD1 identical over 7 bases. With V trimmed by 3 bases and J by 7 bases, 8 bases remained unmatched. Germline V gene sequence: CDR1 MDHEN, CDR2 SYDVKM. CDR3 length: 15 residues. CDR3 bases: TGTGCCAGCAGTTTGAACCAGGGGGGAAGTGAAAAACTGTTTTTT. This sequence encodes CASSLNQGGSEKLFF.

The V call is TRBV7-3, the J call TRBJ2-7; 9 bases fit TRBD1. Germline V lookup: CDR1 SGHTA, CDR2 FQGTGA. Trimming cost V 5 bases and J 3 bases; bases outside gene matches: 8. The length of the CDR3 is 15 residues. Here the CDR3 DNA reads TGTGCCAGCAGCCTAGGACCGGGACAGGGCTACGAGCAGTACTTC. Its protein is CASSLGPGQGYEQYF.

V and J are TRBV6-5 and TRBJ2-6; TRBD2 agrees at 7 bases. This CDR3 region has 16 residues. Germline CDR1 reads MNHEY; CDR2 reads SVGAGI. With 2 bases clipped from V and 0 bases from J, the junction kept 1 base outside the gene matches. The CDR3 sequence is CASSYRGVSGANVLTF. CDR3 sequence (DNA): TGTGCCAGCAGTTACCGGGGGGTCTCTGGGGCCAACGTCCTGACTTTC.

The chain uses TRBV19 and TRBJ2-7, with 12 bases that match TRBD2. This CDR3 has 14 amino acids. Germline V gene lookup returns CDR1 LNHDA and CDR2 SQIVND (reference sequence). V trimming: 9 bases; J trimming: 2 bases; junction bases outside the gene matches: 5. Here the CDR3 reads CARLLAGGPYEQYF. The CDR3, as DNA: TGTGCCAGATTACTAGCGGGAGGCCCCTACGAGCAGTACTTC.

J is TRBJ1-1 and V is TRBV6-5, with D possibly matching TRBD1 (5 bases). The germline V and J ends were trimmed by 3 bases and 5 bases, with 10 bases remaining between them. In germline, CDR1 is MNHEY, CDR2 SVGAGI. The length of the CDR3 is 13 residues. The CDR3 is CASSYGGGTEAFF. The CDR3 DNA reads as TGTGCCAGCAGTTATGGCGGGGGTACTGAAGCTTTCTTT.

V gene TRBV5-5 combines with J gene TRBJ1-1; 7 bases fit TRBD1. J lost 5 bases, V lost 0 bases, and 13 bases had no gene match. Germline V gene sequence: CDR1 SGHKS, CDR2 YYEKEE (reference sequence). The CDR3 length is 17 residues. CDR3 region: CASSLETGLRARTEAFF. The CDR3 region has the DNA TGTGCCAGCAGCTTGGAGACAGGGCTCCGTGCGAGAACTGAAGCTTTCTTT.

The chain carries TRBV5-1 and TRBJ2-7; TRBD1 agrees at 8 bases. V was pared by 1 base and J by 3 bases, with 9 bases of the junction left unmatched. The germline V gene has CDR1 SGHRS and CDR2 YFSETQ. The CDR3 totals 16 residues. CDR3 coding DNA: TGCGCCAGCAGCTTGCTCCAGGGGGCGAAAAGCTACGAGCAGTACTTC. It codes for CASSLLQGAKSYEQYF. The full variable domain, in which reference TRBV5-1 and TRBJ2-7 provide the parts outside the CDR3, is KAGVTQTPRYLIKTRGQQVTLSCSPISGHRSVSWYQQTPGQGLQFLFEYFSETQRNKGNFPGRFSGRQFSNSRSEMNVSTLELGDSALYLCASSLLQGAKSYEQYFGPGTRLTVT.

This sequence joins TRBV7-9 and TRBJ1-5; D is uncertain. Trimming stripped 5 bases from V and 5 bases from J, with 10 bases between. CDR1 is SEHNR, CDR2 FQNEAQ, per germline (reference sequence). The CDR3 runs to 13 residues. CDR3 sequence (DNA): TGTGCCAGCAGCCCCAGGTCCGATCAGCCCCAGCATTTT. Encoded protein: CASSPRSDQPQHF.

The rearrangement joins TRBV7-3 to TRBJ2-1; 11 positions agree with TRBD2. This CDR3 comprises 14 residues. The trim removed 3 bases at V and 6 bases at J, leaving 1 base unmatched. Germline V gene lookup returns CDR1 SGHTA and CDR2 FQGTGA. The CDR3 reads CASSFSGGGNEQFF. CDR3 DNA sequence: TGTGCCAGCAGCTTTAGCGGGGGGGGCAATGAGCAGTTCTTC.

The rearrangement links TRBV19 to TRBJ1-4; D may be TRBD1 (5 bases). The CDR3 has 13 residues. V lost 3 bases and J lost 7, with 9 bases in between. Germline V gene data show CDR1 as LNHDA and CDR2 as SQIVND (reference sequence). CDR3 protein: CASSIQGGEKLFF. For the CDR3, the DNA is TGTGCCAGTAGTATCCAGGGTGGTGAAAAACTGTTTTTT.

The rearrangement links TRBV30 to TRBJ2-3; TRBD2 matches at 14 bases. Losses at the gene ends were 2 bases for V and 4 bases for J; bases not matched to a gene: 5. Germline values: CDR1 GTSNPN, CDR2 SVGIG (reference sequence). This CDR3 is built from 16 residues. CDR3 residues: CAWSRGLAGVPDTQYF. In nucleotides, the CDR3 is TGTGCCTGGAGTCGGGGACTAGCGGGGGTCCCAGATACGCAGTATTTT.

The rearrangement links TRBV2 to TRBJ1-1, with D maybe TRBD1 (5 bases). This CDR3 has 14 amino acids. Per germline, CDR1 SNHLY and CDR2 FYNNEI. V lost 6 bases and J 4 bases, leaving 15 bases between the germline ends. The CDR3, as DNA: TGTGCCAGCAGGAAGGGGCAGGGTTTCACTGAAGCTTTCTTT. Its protein product is CASRKGQGFTEAFF.

The CDR3 here is CASSLAWGGSEKLFF. The CDR3 region has the DNA TGTGCCAGCAGCTTGGCTTGGGGAGGAAGTGAAAAACTGTTTTTT. The rearrangement uses TRBV5-6 and TRBJ1-4; D gene uncertain. V was shortened by 0 bases and J by 7 bases, with 13 bases between the two germline ends. The CDR3 has 15 amino acids. Per the germline V gene, CDR1 is SGHDT and CDR2 is YYEEEE. Variable domain in full (rest from reference TRBV5-6 and TRBJ1-4): DAGVTQSPTHLIKTRGQQVTLRCSPKSGHDTVSWYQQALGQGPQFIFQYYEEEERQRGNFPDRFSGHQFPNYSSELNVNALLLGDSALYLCASSLAWGGSEKLFFGSGTQLSVL.

The CDR3 sequence is CASSVAGALRNNEQFF. For the CDR3, the DNA is TGTGCCAGCAGCGTAGCTGGAGCGCTCCGGAATAATGAGCAGTTCTTC. The chain uses TRBV9 and TRBJ2-1; D is undetermined. The CDR3 has 16 residues. CDR1 is SGDLS, CDR2 YYNGEE, per germline. V was cut by 0 bases and J by 7 bases, with 17 bases left in between. Full variable domain (outside the CDR3, taken from reference TRBV9 and TRBJ2-1): DSGVTQTPKHLITATGQRVTLRCSPRSGDLSVYWYQQSLDQGLQFLIQYYNGEERAKGNILERFSAQQFPDLHSELNLSSLELGDSALYFCASSVAGALRNNEQFFGPGTRLTVL.

In its sample, this clone was seen a few times. The rearrangement uses TRBV7-9 and TRBJ2-2; TRBD2 aligns across 10 bases. Losses at the gene ends were 7 bases for V and 4 bases for J; bases not matched to a gene: 9. CDR3 length: 16 amino acids. The germline gives CDR1 SEHNR, CDR2 FQNEAQ (reference sequence). The CDR3 bases are TGTGCCAGCACCCTAAGCGGGGGGGAGGCCACCGGGGAGCTGTTTTTT. Protein product: CASTLSGGEATGELFF. The full variable domain, rest sourced from reference TRBV7-9 and TRBJ2-2, is DTGVSQNPRHKITKRGQNVTFRCDPISEHNRLYWYRQTLGQGPEFLTYFQNEAQLEKSRLLSDRFSAERPKGSFSTLEIQRTEQGDSAMYLCASTLSGGEATGELFFGEGSRLTVL.

The V and J genes are TRBV5-8 and TRBJ1-2; 7 nucleotides agree with TRBD1. There are 15 residues in the CDR3. CDR1 SGHTS and CDR2 YDEGEE come from the germline V gene. The ends lost 1 base at V and 0 bases at J; junction bases unmatched: 3. The CDR3 loop is CASSLQGGPNYGYTF. The CDR3 DNA follows: TGTGCCAGCAGCTTGCAAGGGGGCCCTAACTATGGCTACACCTTC.

This chain uses TRBV19 with TRBJ1-2; 7 nucleotides agree with TRBD1. The CDR3 consists of 13 residues. The junction had 5 bases not matched to a gene; V was cut back by 5 bases and J by 5 bases. The germline gives CDR1 LNHDA, CDR2 SQIVND (reference sequence). The DNA of the CDR3 is TGTGCCAGTAGTCTGGGACAGAATTATGGCTACACCTTC. Translating gives CASSLGQNYGYTF. The variable domain in full, with the rest retrieved from reference TRBV19 and TRBJ1-2, is DGGITQSPKYLFRKEGQNVTLSCEQNLNHDAMYWYRQDPGQGLRLIYYSQIVNDFQKGDIAEGYSVSREKKESFPLTVTSAQKNPTAFYLCASSLGQNYGYTFGSGTRLTVV.